These 6 T cell receptor beta chains share one sample of origin, sequenced in a study of STAT3 mutations in large granular lymphocyte leukemia. Study observations and caveats: In T-cell large granular lymphocyte leukemia, about half of patients showed multiple immunodominant subclonotypes.

Assay: immunoSEQ multiplex PCR; the TCRdb copy retains only in-frame clones and omits some. Among roughly 2,700 clones listed, 50% to 80% were seen once. No antigen is known for these receptors. The specimen sequenced was peripheral blood mononuclear cells. Source of these receptors: a man in his 60s with T-cell large granular lymphocyte leukemia. Some clones in this sample may be carry-over from other donors' samples.

The chain is built from TRBV4-2 and TRBJ2-1, with D tentatively TRBD2 (5 bases). Germline CDR1 is LGHNA and CDR2 is YNFKEQ. V shed 3 bases and J shed 5 bases, with 20 bases lying between them. This CDR3 contains 17 residues. CDR3 region: CASSHGVAGTKDNEQFF. As DNA, the CDR3 is TGTGCCAGCAGCCACGGGGTAGCTGGAACCAAAGACAATGAGCAGTTCTTC.

The gene calls are TRBV11-3 and TRBJ2-2; possible D gene TRBD1, 5 bases. CDR1 is SGHNT and CDR2 is YENEEA in the germline V gene. Trimming pared 5 bases from V and 5 bases from J, leaving 9 bases between. The CDR3 spans 13 residues. The CDR3 DNA reads as TGTGCCAGCAGCCCTCGGACAACCGGGGAGCTGTTTTTT. Its protein product is CASSPRTTGELFF.

In its sample, this clone was seen once. This chain uses TRBV5-1 with TRBJ2-1, with 11 positions matching TRBD1. Germline V lookup: CDR1 SGHRS, CDR2 YFSETQ. CDR3 length equals 15 residues. V lost 6 bases and J lost 3; bases outside the gene matches: 5. The CDR3 coding sequence is TGCGCCAGCACAACGGGACAGGGGGACTACAATGAGCAGTTCTTC. Translation gives CASTTGQGDYNEQFF.

For the CDR3, the DNA is TGCAGCGTTGAAGGGTGGGGACACACAGATACGCAGTATTTT. Translating it yields CSVEGWGHTDTQYF. The rearrangement uses TRBV29-1 and TRBJ2-3, with D perhaps TRBD1 (6 bases). V was trimmed by 1 base and J by 2 bases, leaving 10 bases between them. The CDR3 length is 14 residues. Germline V gives CDR1 SQVTM, CDR2 ANQGSEA.

This chain links TRBV7-9 with TRBJ1-2, with D maybe TRBD1 (5 bases). In germline, CDR1 is SEHNR, CDR2 FQNEAQ (reference sequence). Trimming left V 2 bases short and J 7 bases short, with 17 bases between. The CDR3 has 15 amino acids. The CDR3 region has the DNA TGTGCCAGCAGCTTACCGGGACTTACTAGCCGTGGCTACACCTTC. Amino acid sequence: CASSLPGLTSRGYTF.

The chain uses TRBV5-4 and TRBJ1-2; 9 bases match TRBD1. CDR3 length equals 15 residues. The V gene's germline CDR1 is SGHNT and CDR2 YYREEE (reference sequence). With 1 base clipped from V and 4 bases from J, the junction kept 5 bases outside the gene matches. DNA for the CDR3: TGTGCCAGCAGCTTGTTGACAGGGGGACCCTATGGCTACACCTTC. Amino acid sequence: CASSLLTGGPYGYTF.